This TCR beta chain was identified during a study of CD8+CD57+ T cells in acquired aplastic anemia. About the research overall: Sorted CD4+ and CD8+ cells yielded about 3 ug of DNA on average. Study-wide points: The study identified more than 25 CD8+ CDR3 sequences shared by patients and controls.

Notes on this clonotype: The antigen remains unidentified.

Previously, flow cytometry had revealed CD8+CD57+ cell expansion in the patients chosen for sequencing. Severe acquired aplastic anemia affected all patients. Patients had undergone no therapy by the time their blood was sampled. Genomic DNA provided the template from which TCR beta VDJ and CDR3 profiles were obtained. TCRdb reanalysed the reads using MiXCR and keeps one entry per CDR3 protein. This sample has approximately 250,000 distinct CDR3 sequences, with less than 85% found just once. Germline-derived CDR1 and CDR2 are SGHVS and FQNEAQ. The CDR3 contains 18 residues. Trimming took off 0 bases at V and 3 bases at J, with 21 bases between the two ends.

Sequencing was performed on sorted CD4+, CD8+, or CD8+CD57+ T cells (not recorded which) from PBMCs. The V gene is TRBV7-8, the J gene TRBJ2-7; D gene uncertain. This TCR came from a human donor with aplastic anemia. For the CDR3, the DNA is TGTGCCAGCAGCTTAGCTCCAGACGGCGATACGCAGTACTACGAGCAGTACGTC. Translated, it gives CASSLAPDGDTQYYEQYV.